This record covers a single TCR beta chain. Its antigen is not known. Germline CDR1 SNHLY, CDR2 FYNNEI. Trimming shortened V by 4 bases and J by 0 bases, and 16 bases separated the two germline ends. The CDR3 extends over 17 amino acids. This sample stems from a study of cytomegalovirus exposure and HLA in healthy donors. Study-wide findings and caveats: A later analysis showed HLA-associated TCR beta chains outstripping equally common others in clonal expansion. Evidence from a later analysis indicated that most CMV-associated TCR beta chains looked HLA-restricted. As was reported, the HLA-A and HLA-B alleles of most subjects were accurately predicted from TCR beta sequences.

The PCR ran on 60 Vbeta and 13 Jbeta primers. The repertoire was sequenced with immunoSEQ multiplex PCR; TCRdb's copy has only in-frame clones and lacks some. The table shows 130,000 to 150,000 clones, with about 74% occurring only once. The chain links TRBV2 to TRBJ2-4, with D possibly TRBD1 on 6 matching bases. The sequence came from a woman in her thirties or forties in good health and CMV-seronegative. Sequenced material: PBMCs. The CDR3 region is CASSGLRDTLAKNIQYF. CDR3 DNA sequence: TGTGCCAGCAGTGGTTTACGGGACACCTTAGCCAAAAACATTCAGTACTTC.